What follows are 18 T cell receptor beta chains derived from one specimen sequenced in a study of blood T cell repertoires in COVID-19. Profiling relied on immunoSEQ multiplex PCR, and the TCRdb table lists in-frame clones only, not all of them. This sample has around 370,000 clones; over 70% occur once, and the top ten carry nearly 6.5%. The material sequenced was peripheral blood. Receptor source: a woman between 45 and 60 years old with COVID-19, enrolled during active disease.

This clone was observed once. The chain employs TRBV14 and TRBJ2-5; 7 nucleotides agree with TRBD1. The CDR3 totals 14 residues. In germline, CDR1 is SGHDN, CDR2 FVKESK. V trimming: 6 bases; J trimming: 3 bases; junction bases outside the gene matches: 7. The CDR3 region is CASSNRGWEETQYF. The CDR3 nucleotides read TGTGCCAGCAGTAACAGGGGTTGGGAAGAGACCCAGTACTTC.

The J gene is TRBJ2-3, the V gene TRBV4-3; D is uncertain. The CDR3 has 16 amino acids. Trimming stripped 0 bases from V and 0 bases from J, with 10 bases between. Germline CDR1 LGHNA, CDR2 YSLEER. CDR3 region: CASSQDWPPSTDTQYF. The CDR3 DNA reads TGCGCCAGCAGCCAAGATTGGCCCCCTAGCACAGATACGCAGTATTTT.

This sequence joins TRBV6-5 and TRBJ2-2; 8 bases align to TRBD2. The CDR3 has 15 residues. Germline loops: CDR1 MNHEY, CDR2 SVGAGI. The ends lost 4 bases at V and 5 bases at J; junction bases unmatched: 6. The CDR3 spells CASSSGTSKTGELFF. The CDR3 region has the DNA TGTGCCAGCAGTTCCGGGACTAGTAAAACCGGGGAGCTGTTTTTT.

As to this clone: The same CDR3 can be traced to other DNA sequences in this sample. The chain uses TRBV19 and TRBJ2-7; D perhaps matches TRBD1 (5 bases). Germline loops: CDR1 LNHDA, CDR2 SQIVND (reference sequence). The CDR3 length is 13 residues. The ends were cut back, 3 bases at V and 2 bases at J, with 8 bases in the middle. CDR3 in amino acids: CASSITGTYEQYF. As DNA, the CDR3 is TGTGCCAGTAGTATTACAGGAACCTACGAGCAGTACTTC.

The V gene is TRBV12-5, the J gene TRBJ2-1; TRBD1 matches 8 bases. Germline loops: CDR1 LGHNT, CDR2 FRNRAP. Germline trimming cut 7 bases from V and 5 bases from J; bases unmatched to any gene: 7. This CDR3 region has 14 residues. The CDR3 reads CASAVTGVHNEQFF. CDR3 nucleotides: TGTGCTAGTGCTGTGACAGGGGTTCACAATGAGCAGTTCTTC.

The chain employs TRBV7-2 and TRBJ1-4, with TRBD1 identical over 9 bases. Unmatched junction bases numbered 9, after V lost 3 bases and J lost 7 bases. The V gene's germline CDR1 is SGHTA and CDR2 FQGNSA. CDR3 size: 16 residues. CDR3 in amino acids: CASSFSRQGGSEKLFF. The CDR3 DNA reads as TGTGCCAGCAGCTTTTCTCGACAGGGGGGAAGTGAAAAACTGTTTTTT.

The V and J genes are TRBV3-1 (or the pseudogene TRBV3-2) and TRBJ2-3, with 11 positions matching TRBD2. This CDR3 comprises 15 residues. Germline V gene data show CDR1 as LGHDT and CDR2 as YNNKEL (reference sequence). The J segment lost 1 base and the V segment lost 7 bases, leaving 4 bases of the junction unmatched. The CDR3 loop is CASNELAGGTDTQYF. The CDR3 region has the DNA TGTGCCAGCAACGAACTAGCGGGAGGCACAGATACGCAGTATTTT.

The V call is TRBV27, the J call TRBJ2-7; the D gene is possibly TRBD2 (7 bases). The CDR3 contains 16 residues. Germline assignment: CDR1 MNHEY and CDR2 SMNVEV (reference sequence). V was cut by 8 bases and J by 6 bases, with 26 bases left in between. Written as DNA, the CDR3 is TGTGCCAGCCGGGGGGCCGGCAGGGGTCTTGTCGGCGAGCAGTACTTC. Its protein product is CASRGAGRGLVGEQYF.

This chain links TRBV7-2 with TRBJ2-1; 7 nucleotides align to TRBD1. Looked up from germline, CDR1 is SGHTA and CDR2 is FQGNSA. The CDR3 contains 15 residues. With 3 bases clipped from V and 1 base from J, the junction kept 3 bases outside the gene matches. Here the CDR3 DNA reads TGTGCCAGCAGCTTCAGGGGGTTATCCTACAATGAGCAGTTCTTC. Protein: CASSFRGLSYNEQFF.

V usage is TRBV7-8 and J usage is TRBJ1-2; 9 nucleotides line up with TRBD1. Germline V CDR1 and CDR2: SGHVS, FQNEAQ. Trimming removed 5 bases from V and 8 bases from J; junction bases left unmatched: 12. There are 15 residues in the CDR3. CDR3 loop: CASSQTGQGMWGYTF. For the CDR3, the DNA is TGTGCCAGCAGCCAGACCGGACAGGGGATGTGGGGCTACACCTTC.

The chain recombines TRBV5-6 with TRBJ1-1; 7 nucleotides align to TRBD1. Germline CDR1 reads SGHDT; CDR2 reads YYEEEE. V lost 0 bases to trimming and J lost 0 bases; unmatched junction nucleotides: 2. This CDR3 is built from 15 residues. The CDR3 DNA reads TGTGCCAGCAGCTTGGAGACAGGGCTGAACACTGAAGCTTTCTTT. Amino acids: CASSLETGLNTEAFF. The full variable domain, rest sourced from reference TRBV5-6 and TRBJ1-1, is DAGVTQSPTHLIKTRGQQVTLRCSPKSGHDTVSWYQQALGQGPQFIFQYYEEEERQRGNFPDRFSGHQFPNYSSELNVNALLLGDSALYLCASSLETGLNTEAFFGQGTRLTVV.

The chain links TRBV4-2 to TRBJ2-7; possibly TRBD2 for D (7 bases). Germline V gives CDR1 LGHNA, CDR2 YNFKEQ. The CDR3 sequence is 16 residues long. The germline V and J ends were trimmed by 0 bases and 0 bases, with 12 bases remaining between them. The CDR3 DNA follows: TGTGCCAGCAGCCAAGATCTAGCGGACAGCTCCTACGAGCAGTACTTC. Its translation is CASSQDLADSSYEQYF.

This clone has a single count. The V call is TRBV20-1, the J call TRBJ2-5; D gene unclear. V lost 5 bases and J lost 4, with 8 bases in between. The CDR3 covers 11 residues. The germline V gene encodes CDR1 DFQATT and CDR2 SNEGSKA (reference sequence). Written as DNA, the CDR3 is TGCAGTGCTCTAGGATCAGAGACCCAGTACTTC. This sequence encodes CSALGSETQYF.

This chain uses TRBV4-1 with TRBJ2-7; 7 bases fit TRBD2. V dropped 4 bases and J dropped 4; count of bases not matched to a gene: 10. CDR1 is MGHRA and CDR2 is YSYEKL in the germline V gene. The CDR3 totals 15 residues. CDR3 DNA: TGCGCCAGCAGCCCCCGATCACCGGGGGGTTACGAGCAGTACTTC. This encodes CASSPRSPGGYEQYF.

The V gene is TRBV29-1, the J gene TRBJ2-2, with 7 bases fitting TRBD1. CDR3 length: 13 residues. The V gene end was trimmed by 7 bases and the J gene end by 1 base; junction bases not matched to a gene: 3. The germline CDR1 and CDR2 sequences are SQVTM and ANQGSEA. CDR3 sequence: CSAGTVNTGELFF. The CDR3 region has the DNA TGCAGCGCCGGGACAGTGAACACCGGGGAGCTGTTTTTT.

The chain joins TRBV6-5 to TRBJ1-4; D remains unclear. The CDR3 loop spans 14 amino acids. Trimming shortened V by 6 bases and J by 8 bases, and 16 bases separated the two germline ends. CDR1 and CDR2 (germline): MNHEY, SVGAGI. The CDR3 nucleotides read TGTGCCAGCAGCAGAACTTCGGGATCAGAAAAACTGTTTTTT. Translating it yields CASSRTSGSEKLFF.

There are a few counts of this clone. This sequence joins TRBV9 and TRBJ2-2, with 9 positions matching TRBD1. The J segment lost 6 bases and the V segment lost 2 bases, leaving 8 bases of the junction unmatched. The CDR3 covers 16 residues. In germline, CDR1 is SGDLS, CDR2 YYNGEE. DNA for the CDR3: TGTGCCAGCAGCGTCATGGGACAGGGTTGGGCCGGGGAGCTGTTTTTT. Translation gives CASSVMGQGWAGELFF. Full variable domain (rest looked up from reference TRBV9 and TRBJ2-2): DSGVTQTPKHLITATGQRVTLRCSPRSGDLSVYWYQQSLDQGLQFLIQYYNGEERAKGNILERFSAQQFPDLHSELNLSSLELGDSALYFCASSVMGQGWAGELFFGEGSRLTVL.

Regarding this clone: The same CDR3 also results from other DNA sequences found in this sample. The rearrangement links TRBV5-4 to TRBJ2-7; TRBD1 matches at 8 bases. V trimming: 0 bases; J trimming: 2 bases; junction bases outside the gene matches: 4. CDR3 length: 15 residues. Germline V gene sequence: CDR1 SGHNT, CDR2 YYREEE (reference sequence). CDR3 residues: CASSLAGTGAYEQYF. CDR3 nucleotide sequence: TGTGCCAGCAGCTTGGCCGGGACAGGCGCCTACGAGCAGTACTTC. Together with reference TRBV5-4 and TRBJ2-7, the CDR3 gives the full variable domain: ETGVTQSPTHLIKTRGQQVTLRCSSQSGHNTVSWYQQALGQGPQFIFQYYREEENGRGNFPPRFSGLQFPNYSSELNVNALELDDSALYLCASSLAGTGAYEQYFGPGTRLTVT.